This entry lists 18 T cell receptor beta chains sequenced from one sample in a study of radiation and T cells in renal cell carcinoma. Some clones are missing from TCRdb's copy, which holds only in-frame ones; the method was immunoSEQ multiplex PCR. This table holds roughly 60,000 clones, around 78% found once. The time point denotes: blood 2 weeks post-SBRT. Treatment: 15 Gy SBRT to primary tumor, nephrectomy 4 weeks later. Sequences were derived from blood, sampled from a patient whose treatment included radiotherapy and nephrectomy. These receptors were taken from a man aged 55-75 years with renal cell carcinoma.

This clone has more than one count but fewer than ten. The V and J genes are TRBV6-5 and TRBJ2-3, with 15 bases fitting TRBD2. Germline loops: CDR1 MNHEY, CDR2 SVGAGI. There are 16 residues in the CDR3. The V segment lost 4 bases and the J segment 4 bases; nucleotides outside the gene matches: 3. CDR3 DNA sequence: TGTGCCAGCAGTTGGACTAGCGGGGGGGCCGCAGATACGCAGTATTTT. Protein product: CASSWTSGGAADTQYF.

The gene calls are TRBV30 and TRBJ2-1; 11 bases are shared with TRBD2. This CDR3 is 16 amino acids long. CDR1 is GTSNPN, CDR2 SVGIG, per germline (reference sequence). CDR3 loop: CAVDRGLAGGGNEQFF. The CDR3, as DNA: TGTGCTGTGGACAGGGGCCTAGCGGGAGGAGGAAATGAGCAGTTCTTC. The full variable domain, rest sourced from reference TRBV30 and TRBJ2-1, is SQTIHQWPATLVQPVGSPLSLECTVEGTSNPNLYWYRQAAGRGLQLLFYSVGIGQISSEVPQNLSASRPQDRQFILSSKKLLLSDSGFYLCAVDRGLAGGGNEQFFGPGTRLTVL.

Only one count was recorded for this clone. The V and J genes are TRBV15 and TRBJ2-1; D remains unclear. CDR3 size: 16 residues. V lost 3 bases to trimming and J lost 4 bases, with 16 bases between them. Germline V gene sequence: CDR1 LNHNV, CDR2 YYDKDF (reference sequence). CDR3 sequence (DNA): TGTGCCACCAGCAGCCGCCAGGCGGCCAGTTACAATGAGCAGTTCTTC. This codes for CATSSRQAASYNEQFF.

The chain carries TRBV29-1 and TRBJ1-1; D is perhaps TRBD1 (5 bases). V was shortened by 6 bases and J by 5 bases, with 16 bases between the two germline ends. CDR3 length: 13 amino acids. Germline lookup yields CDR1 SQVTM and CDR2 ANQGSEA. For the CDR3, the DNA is TGCAGCGTCTTGGATGGGGGTGAAACTGAAGCTTTCTTT. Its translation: CSVLDGGETEAFF.

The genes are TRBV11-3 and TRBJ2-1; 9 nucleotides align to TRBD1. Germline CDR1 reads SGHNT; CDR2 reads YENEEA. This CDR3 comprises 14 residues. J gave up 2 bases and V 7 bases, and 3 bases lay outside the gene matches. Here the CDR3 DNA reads TGTGCCAGCAACACAGGGGGCCCCTACAATGAGCAGTTCTTC. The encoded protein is CASNTGGPYNEQFF.

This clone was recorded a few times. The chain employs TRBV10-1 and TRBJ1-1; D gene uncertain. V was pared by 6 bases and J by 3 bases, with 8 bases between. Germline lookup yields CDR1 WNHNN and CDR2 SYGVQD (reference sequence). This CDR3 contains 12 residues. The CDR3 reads CASRGADTEAFF. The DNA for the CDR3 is TGCGCCAGCAGGGGCGCGGACACTGAAGCTTTCTTT.

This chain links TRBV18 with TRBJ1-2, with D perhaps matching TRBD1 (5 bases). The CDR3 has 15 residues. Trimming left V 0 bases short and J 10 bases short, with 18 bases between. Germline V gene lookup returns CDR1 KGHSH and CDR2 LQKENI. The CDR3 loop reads CASSPPTGGGEVYTF. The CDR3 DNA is TGTGCCAGCTCACCACCGACCGGGGGTGGGGAGGTCTACACCTTC.

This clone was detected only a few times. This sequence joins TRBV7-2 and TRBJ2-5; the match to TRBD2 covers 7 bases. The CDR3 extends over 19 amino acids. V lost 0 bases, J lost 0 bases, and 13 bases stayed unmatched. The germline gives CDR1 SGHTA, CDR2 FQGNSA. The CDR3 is CASSLARLLSLAYQETQYF. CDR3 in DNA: TGTGCCAGCAGCTTAGCCCGACTCCTTTCACTAGCGTACCAAGAGACCCAGTACTTC.

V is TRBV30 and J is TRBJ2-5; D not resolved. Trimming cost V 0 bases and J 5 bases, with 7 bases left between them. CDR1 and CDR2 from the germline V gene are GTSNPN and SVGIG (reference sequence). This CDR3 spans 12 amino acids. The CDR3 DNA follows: TGTGCCTGGAGTGTACGGTGGGAGACCCAGTACTTC. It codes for CAWSVRWETQYF.

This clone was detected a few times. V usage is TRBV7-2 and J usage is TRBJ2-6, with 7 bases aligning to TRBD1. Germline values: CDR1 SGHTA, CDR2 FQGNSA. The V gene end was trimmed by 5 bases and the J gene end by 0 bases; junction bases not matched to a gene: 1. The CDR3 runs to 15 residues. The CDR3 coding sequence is TGTGCCAGCAGCCGACAGGGCTCTGGGGCCAACGTCCTGACTTTC. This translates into CASSRQGSGANVLTF.

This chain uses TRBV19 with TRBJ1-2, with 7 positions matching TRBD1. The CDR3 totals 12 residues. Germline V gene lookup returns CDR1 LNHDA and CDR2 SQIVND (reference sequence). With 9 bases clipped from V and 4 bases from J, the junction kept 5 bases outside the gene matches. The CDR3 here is CASYRGIYGYTF. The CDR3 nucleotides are TGTGCCAGCTACAGGGGTATCTATGGCTACACCTTC. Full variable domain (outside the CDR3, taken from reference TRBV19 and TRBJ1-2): DGGITQSPKYLFRKEGQNVTLSCEQNLNHDAMYWYRQDPGQGLRLIYYSQIVNDFQKGDIAEGYSVSREKKESFPLTVTSAQKNPTAFYLCASYRGIYGYTFGSGTRLTVV.

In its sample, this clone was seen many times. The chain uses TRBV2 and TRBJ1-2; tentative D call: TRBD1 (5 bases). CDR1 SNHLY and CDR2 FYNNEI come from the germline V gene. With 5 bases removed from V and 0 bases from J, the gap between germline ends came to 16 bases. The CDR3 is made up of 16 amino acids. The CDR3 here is CASSRIPGTPNYGYTF. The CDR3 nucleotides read TGTGCCAGCAGTAGAATCCCAGGGACTCCTAACTATGGCTACACCTTC.

CDR3 nucleotides: TGTGCCAGCAGTGAGGAGGGGGCATGGGGACAGCCCCAGCATTTT. It yields the protein CASSEEGAWGQPQHF. The chain is built from TRBV2 and TRBJ1-5; 7 nucleotides line up with TRBD1. After removal of 3 bases from V and 7 bases from J, the junction contained 9 bases not matched to a gene. Germline V gene sequence: CDR1 SNHLY, CDR2 FYNNEI. The length of the CDR3 is 15 residues. Full variable domain (rest looked up from reference TRBV2 and TRBJ1-5): EPEVTQTPSHQVTQMGQEVILRCVPISNHLYFYWYRQILGQKVEFLVSFYNNEISEKSEIFDDQFSVERPDGSNFTLKIRSTKLEDSAMYFCASSEEGAWGQPQHFGDGTRLSIL.

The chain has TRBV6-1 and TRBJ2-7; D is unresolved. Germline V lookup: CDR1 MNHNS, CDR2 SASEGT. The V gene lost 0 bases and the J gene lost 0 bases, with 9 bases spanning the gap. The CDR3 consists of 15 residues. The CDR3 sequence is CASSEAPGSSYEQYF. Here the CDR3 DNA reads TGTGCCAGCAGTGAAGCCCCTGGTAGCTCCTACGAGCAGTACTTC.

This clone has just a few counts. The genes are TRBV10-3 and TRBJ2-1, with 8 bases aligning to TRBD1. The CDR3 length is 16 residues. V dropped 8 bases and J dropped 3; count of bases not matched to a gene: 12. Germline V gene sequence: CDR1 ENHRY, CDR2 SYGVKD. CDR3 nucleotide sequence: TGTGCCATCTCAACTGCAATCGGACAGGGCTACAATGAGCAGTTCTTC. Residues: CAISTAIGQGYNEQFF.

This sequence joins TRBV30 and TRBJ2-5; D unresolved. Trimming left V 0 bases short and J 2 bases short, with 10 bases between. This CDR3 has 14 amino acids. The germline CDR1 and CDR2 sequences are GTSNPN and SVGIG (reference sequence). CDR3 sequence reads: CAWSVLGIQETQYF. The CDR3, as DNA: TGTGCCTGGAGTGTACTGGGAATTCAAGAGACCCAGTACTTC. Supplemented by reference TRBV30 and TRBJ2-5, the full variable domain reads SQTIHQWPATLVQPVGSPLSLECTVEGTSNPNLYWYRQAAGRGLQLLFYSVGIGQISSEVPQNLSASRPQDRQFILSSKKLLLSDSGFYLCAWSVLGIQETQYFGPGTRLLVL.

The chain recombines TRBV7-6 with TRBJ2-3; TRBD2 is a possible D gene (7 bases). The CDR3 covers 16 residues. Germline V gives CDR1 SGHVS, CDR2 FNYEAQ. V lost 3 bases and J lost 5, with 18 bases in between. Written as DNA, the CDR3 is TGTGCCAGCAGCTTTGTTGGTGGGGGGGGCGGAGATACGCAGTATTTT. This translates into CASSFVGGGGGDTQYF.

CDR3 protein: CASSGQSGGYNEQFF. The CDR3 coding sequence is TGTGCCAGTAGTGGGCAAAGCGGGGGCTACAATGAGCAGTTCTTC. The chain employs TRBV19 and TRBJ2-1, with 8 bases matching TRBD2. Per the germline V gene, CDR1 is LNHDA and CDR2 is SQIVND (reference sequence). The CDR3 runs to 15 residues. The trim removed 5 bases at V and 3 bases at J, leaving 6 bases unmatched.